Below, 26 T cell receptor beta chains from the same sample are listed, as sequenced in a study of blood T cells in healthy people across ages. A J-beta primer mix and a sample-barcoded 5' primer were used in a second PCR of about 7 to 12 cycles. One entry per CDR3 protein, called by TCRdb with MiXCR from the 5' RACE reads. This table has about 1,000,000 distinct CDR3 sequences, more than 40% appearing once. Source material: blood. Every receptor here comes from a woman aged 55-75 years in good health.

This clonotype appeared a few times. As DNA, the CDR3 is TGTGCCAGCAGCCAGAGGACTGACAGGGCCAACACTGAAGCTTTCTTT. Translating gives CASSQRTDRANTEAFF. The gene calls are TRBV4-2 and TRBJ1-1; 7 bases are a match to TRBD1. Per the germline V gene, CDR1 is LGHNA and CDR2 is YNFKEQ. J was trimmed by 2 bases and V by 3 bases; bases with no gene match: 9. This CDR3 contains 16 residues.

This clonotype was found a few times. V is TRBV20-1 and J is TRBJ2-1; 10 nucleotides agree with TRBD2. CDR3 size: 15 residues. The germline V gene encodes CDR1 DFQATT and CDR2 SNEGSKA (reference sequence). The V and J ends lost 4 bases and 4 bases, in that order; junction bases with no gene match: 7. The CDR3 region is CSATPTSGLYNEQFF. Here the CDR3 DNA reads TGCAGTGCTACCCCGACTAGCGGGTTATACAATGAGCAGTTCTTC.

This clonotype has only a few counts. CDR3 loop: CSARDQDRGGNIQYF. DNA for the CDR3: TGCAGTGCTAGAGATCAGGACAGGGGGGGAAACATTCAGTACTTC. The rearrangement joins TRBV20-1 to TRBJ2-4; 10 nucleotides align to TRBD1. The CDR3 is made up of 15 amino acids. V dropped 0 bases and J dropped 6; count of bases not matched to a gene: 5. Germline V gene lookup returns CDR1 DFQATT and CDR2 SNEGSKA (reference sequence).

This clonotype was counted between two and nine times. The CDR3 region has the DNA TGTGCCAGCAGCTCCGGGACTACATATTACAATGAGCAGTTCTTC. Protein: CASSSGTTYYNEQFF. J is TRBJ2-1 and V is TRBV7-2, with 7 bases identical to TRBD2. V shed 4 bases, J shed 4 bases, and the junction held 7 bases outside the gene matches. This CDR3 spans 15 amino acids. Germline CDR1 and CDR2: SGHTA and FQGNSA.

The chain is built from TRBV3-1 and TRBJ2-1; TRBD2 agrees at 8 bases. CDR3 length equals 15 residues. Germline CDR1 reads LGHDT; CDR2 reads YNNKEL (reference sequence). V was pared by 7 bases and J by 5 bases, with 10 bases of the junction left unmatched. CDR3 residues: CASNPGSGSHNEQFF. The CDR3 region has the DNA TGTGCCAGCAACCCTGGGAGCGGGAGCCACAATGAGCAGTTCTTC.

In nucleotides, the CDR3 is TGCAGTGCTAGAGATTTAGGACAGGGTTCGAACATTCAGTACTTC. Translation gives CSARDLGQGSNIQYF. The chain has TRBV20-1 and TRBJ2-4; the match to TRBD1 covers 8 bases. Trimming took 0 bases from V and 7 from J; bases not matched to a gene: 8. The CDR3 consists of 15 residues. Germline V gives CDR1 DFQATT, CDR2 SNEGSKA (reference sequence).

The chain couples TRBV11-1 to TRBJ2-7; D is perhaps TRBD1 or TRBD2 (5 bases each). The CDR3 length is 14 residues. Germline CDR1 SGHAT, CDR2 FQDESV (reference sequence). V dropped 1 base and J dropped 7 bases, with 14 bases sitting between them. The CDR3 DNA reads TGTGCCAGCAGCTTAGAGGGGACCCATGGGGAGCAGTACTTC. Its protein is CASSLEGTHGEQYF.

In this sample, this clonotype turned up a few times. The V call is TRBV14, the J call TRBJ2-7; D ambiguous. Trimming removed 1 base at V and 4 bases at J, with 20 bases between. Germline assignment: CDR1 SGHDN and CDR2 FVKESK. CDR3 length: 17 residues. The CDR3 loop reads CASSQGPDEAIPYEQYF. CDR3 coding DNA: TGTGCCAGCAGCCAAGGTCCGGACGAGGCCATCCCTTACGAGCAGTACTTC.

The J gene is TRBJ2-1, the V gene TRBV12-3 or TRBV12-4; 10 bases line up with TRBD2. The CDR3 extends over 16 amino acids. Trimming removed 5 bases from V and 10 bases from J; junction bases left unmatched: 14. CDR3 region: CASSPRAASGRGEQFF. In nucleotides, the CDR3 is TGTGCCAGCAGTCCCCGGGCGGCTAGCGGGAGAGGGGAGCAGTTCTTC.

This clonotype has a handful of counts. The chain combines TRBV20-1 with TRBJ2-7; maybe TRBD2 (5 bases). The germline CDR1 and CDR2 sequences are DFQATT and SNEGSKA (reference sequence). The CDR3 runs 14 residues. V lost 0 bases and J lost 2, with 11 bases in between. DNA for the CDR3: TGCAGTGCTAGAGATCGCGGGTCCACCTACGAGCAGTACTTC. Translating it yields CSARDRGSTYEQYF.

The rearrangement uses TRBV6-2 or TRBV6-3 and TRBJ2-1; 9 bases match TRBD1. After removal of 6 bases from V and 8 bases from J, the junction contained 2 bases not matched to a gene. The CDR3 spans 12 residues. CDR1 is MNHEY and CDR2 is SVGEGT in the germline V gene. CDR3 sequence: CASRTGGHEQFF. As DNA, the CDR3 is TGTGCCAGCAGAACAGGGGGCCATGAGCAGTTCTTC.

In its sample, this clonotype was seen a few times. V and J are TRBV25-1 and TRBJ2-1, with 8 bases aligning to TRBD1. The CDR3 has 13 amino acids. The germline V gene encodes CDR1 MGHDK and CDR2 SYGVNS. With V trimmed by 6 bases and J by 7 bases, 5 bases remained unmatched. The CDR3 here is CASRGQAENEQFF. CDR3 in DNA: TGTGCCAGCAGGGGACAGGCGGAAAATGAGCAGTTCTTC.

V is TRBV7-2 and J is TRBJ2-7; 9 positions match TRBD2. The CDR3 consists of 16 residues. CDR1 is SGHTA and CDR2 is FQGNSA in the germline V gene. V was pared by 1 base and J by 4 bases, with 8 bases of the junction left unmatched. This CDR3 is CASSLEEASGNYEQYF. The CDR3 region has the DNA TGTGCCAGCAGCTTAGAGGAGGCTAGCGGGAATTACGAGCAGTACTTC.

The genes are TRBV27 and TRBJ2-2; 9 bases fit TRBD1. The V gene's germline CDR1 is MNHEY and CDR2 SMNVEV (reference sequence). The CDR3 is 14 amino acids. V shed 7 bases and J 4 bases; nucleotides not matched to a gene: 4. CDR3 loop: CASNPTGGTGELFF. The CDR3 coding sequence is TGTGCCAGCAATCCGACAGGGGGCACCGGGGAGCTGTTTTTT.

Notes on this clonotype: Germline and junction disagree at one end, which may indicate a read error. This chain uses TRBV6-6 with TRBJ2-5; 7 bases agree with TRBD1. The germline gives CDR1 MNHNY, CDR2 SVGAGI (reference sequence). The CDR3 loop spans 15 amino acids. The CDR3 loop is CVSSYRGSILEAQYF. The CDR3 DNA sequence: TGTGTCAGCAGTTACAGGGGTTCAATTTTGGAGGCGCAGTACTTC.

This clonotype was seen repeatedly, ten times or more. The chain combines TRBV24-1 with TRBJ2-4; D possibly corresponds to TRBD2 (5 bases). Trimming left V 3 bases short and J 6 bases short, with 5 bases between. Germline loops: CDR1 KGHDR, CDR2 SFDVKD. The CDR3 runs 12 residues. CDR3 in amino acids: CATSDLANIQYF. In DNA form, the CDR3 reads TGTGCCACCAGTGATCTAGCAAACATTCAGTACTTC.

This rearrangement joins TRBV10-3 to TRBJ1-5; 11 bases agree with TRBD1. J gave up 7 bases and V 8 bases, and 10 bases lay outside the gene matches. This CDR3 region has 15 residues. Germline V gene data show CDR1 as ENHRY and CDR2 as SYGVKD. CDR3 region: CAIGQGAIQGQPQHF. In nucleotides, the CDR3 is TGTGCCATCGGACAGGGGGCGATTCAAGGCCAGCCCCAGCATTTT.

The V gene is TRBV9, the J gene TRBJ2-3; 8 nucleotides agree with TRBD2. The J segment lost 4 bases and the V segment lost 0 bases, leaving 10 bases of the junction unmatched. The length of the CDR3 is 17 residues. The germline V gene has CDR1 SGDLS and CDR2 YYNGEE. CDR3 loop: CASSVGGGRGPADTQYF. In nucleotides, the CDR3 is TGTGCCAGCAGCGTAGGCGGGGGGAGAGGGCCGGCAGATACGCAGTATTTT.

The chain is built from TRBV5-1 and TRBJ2-1, with 7 bases matching TRBD2. CDR1 is SGHRS and CDR2 is YFSETQ in the germline V gene. This CDR3 spans 13 amino acids. V lost 4 bases, J lost 8 bases, and 6 bases stayed unmatched. The CDR3 reads CASSAGVGDEQFF. The CDR3 nucleotides read TGCGCCAGCAGCGCGGGAGTTGGGGATGAGCAGTTCTTC.

This clonotype has only a few counts. The rearrangement uses TRBV13 and TRBJ2-1, with TRBD2 matching over 12 bases. Trimming removed 1 base from V and 0 bases from J; junction bases left unmatched: 1. Per germline, CDR1 PRHDT and CDR2 FYEKMQ (reference sequence). CDR3 length: 17 amino acids. The CDR3, as DNA: TGTGCCAGCAGCTTAGCGACTAGCGGGAGCTCCTACAATGAGCAGTTCTTC. This sequence encodes CASSLATSGSSYNEQFF.

In its sample, this clonotype was seen a few times. The V and J genes are TRBV30 and TRBJ2-7; D unresolved. The ends were cut back, 5 bases at V and 0 bases at J, with 14 bases in the middle. Per germline, CDR1 GTSNPN and CDR2 SVGIG (reference sequence). The CDR3 extends over 14 amino acids. CDR3 in DNA: TGTGCCTGGGCGGATAACACCTTCTCCTACGAGCAGTACTTC. It encodes CAWADNTFSYEQYF.

The V call is TRBV3-1, the J call TRBJ2-1, with 11 bases aligning to TRBD2. The J call is doubtful: the DNA matches TRBJ2-7 better. The CDR3 runs to 16 residues. CDR1 is LGHDT and CDR2 is YNNKEL in the germline V gene (reference sequence). The CDR3, as DNA: TGTGCCAGCAGCCACGAGGGACTAGCGGAACCCTACGAGCAGTACTTC. This encodes CASSHEGLAEPYEQYF.

The chain uses TRBV12-3 or TRBV12-4 and TRBJ2-5, with a possible D match to TRBD2 (6 bases). The CDR3 covers 16 residues. V was pared by 3 bases and J by 3 bases, with 17 bases between. This chain's CDR3 is CASSFAPGREEETQYF. CDR3 nucleotide sequence: TGTGCCAGCAGTTTCGCTCCCGGCAGGGAGGAAGAGACCCAGTACTTC.

This clonotype has just a few counts. The gene calls are TRBV13 and TRBJ2-3, with a tentative D call TRBD1 (6 bases). CDR1 is PRHDT, CDR2 FYEKMQ, per germline (reference sequence). CDR3 size: 16 residues. Deletions cut 5 bases from V and 2 bases from J, with 17 bases between. The CDR3 nucleotides are TGTGCCAGCAGCGCCTACCGGGACACAGACACAGATACGCAGTATTTT. Translating gives CASSAYRDTDTDTQYF.

The chain joins TRBV6-2 or TRBV6-3 to TRBJ2-1; tentative D call: TRBD1 (6 bases). V was clipped by 6 bases and J by 6 bases, with 12 bases between them. Germline loops: CDR1 MNHEY, CDR2 SVGEGT. The length of the CDR3 is 13 residues. The chain's CDR3 is CASRERQVNEQFF. CDR3 bases: TGTGCCAGCAGGGAAAGACAGGTCAATGAGCAGTTCTTC.

This clonotype was detected a few times. The chain joins TRBV15 to TRBJ2-4, with TRBD2 matching 8 bases. Trimming cost V 0 bases and J 3 bases; bases outside gene matches: 4. Germline V lookup: CDR1 LNHNV, CDR2 YYDKDF (reference sequence). The CDR3 runs 16 residues. The chain's CDR3 is CATSRDPGGLKNIQYF. The CDR3 region has the DNA TGTGCCACCAGCAGAGATCCGGGAGGGCTCAAAAACATTCAGTACTTC.